This T cell receptor (beta chain) was obtained from a study of blood T cell repertoires in COVID-19. For the study at large: Sources were T cells, B-cell-depleted T cells, or PBMCs; the material itself was cDNA or gDNA.

Some clones are missing from TCRdb's copy, which holds only in-frame ones; the method was immunoSEQ multiplex PCR. The table includes 60,000 to 70,000 clones, 80% to 90% detected once. V gave up 3 bases and J gave up 7 bases, with 19 bases separating them. CDR1 and CDR2 from the germline V gene are DFQATT and SNEGSKA (reference sequence). CDR3 length: 15 amino acids. This chain uses TRBV20-1 with TRBJ2-1, with D possibly being TRBD1 (5 bases). The source material was peripheral blood. This TCR derives from a woman in her sixties or seventies with acute or convalescent COVID-19. CDR3 sequence (DNA): TGCAGTGCTAGTTCGGCGGACACCCAGGATAATGAGCAGTTCTTC. Translating it yields CSASSADTQDNEQFF.